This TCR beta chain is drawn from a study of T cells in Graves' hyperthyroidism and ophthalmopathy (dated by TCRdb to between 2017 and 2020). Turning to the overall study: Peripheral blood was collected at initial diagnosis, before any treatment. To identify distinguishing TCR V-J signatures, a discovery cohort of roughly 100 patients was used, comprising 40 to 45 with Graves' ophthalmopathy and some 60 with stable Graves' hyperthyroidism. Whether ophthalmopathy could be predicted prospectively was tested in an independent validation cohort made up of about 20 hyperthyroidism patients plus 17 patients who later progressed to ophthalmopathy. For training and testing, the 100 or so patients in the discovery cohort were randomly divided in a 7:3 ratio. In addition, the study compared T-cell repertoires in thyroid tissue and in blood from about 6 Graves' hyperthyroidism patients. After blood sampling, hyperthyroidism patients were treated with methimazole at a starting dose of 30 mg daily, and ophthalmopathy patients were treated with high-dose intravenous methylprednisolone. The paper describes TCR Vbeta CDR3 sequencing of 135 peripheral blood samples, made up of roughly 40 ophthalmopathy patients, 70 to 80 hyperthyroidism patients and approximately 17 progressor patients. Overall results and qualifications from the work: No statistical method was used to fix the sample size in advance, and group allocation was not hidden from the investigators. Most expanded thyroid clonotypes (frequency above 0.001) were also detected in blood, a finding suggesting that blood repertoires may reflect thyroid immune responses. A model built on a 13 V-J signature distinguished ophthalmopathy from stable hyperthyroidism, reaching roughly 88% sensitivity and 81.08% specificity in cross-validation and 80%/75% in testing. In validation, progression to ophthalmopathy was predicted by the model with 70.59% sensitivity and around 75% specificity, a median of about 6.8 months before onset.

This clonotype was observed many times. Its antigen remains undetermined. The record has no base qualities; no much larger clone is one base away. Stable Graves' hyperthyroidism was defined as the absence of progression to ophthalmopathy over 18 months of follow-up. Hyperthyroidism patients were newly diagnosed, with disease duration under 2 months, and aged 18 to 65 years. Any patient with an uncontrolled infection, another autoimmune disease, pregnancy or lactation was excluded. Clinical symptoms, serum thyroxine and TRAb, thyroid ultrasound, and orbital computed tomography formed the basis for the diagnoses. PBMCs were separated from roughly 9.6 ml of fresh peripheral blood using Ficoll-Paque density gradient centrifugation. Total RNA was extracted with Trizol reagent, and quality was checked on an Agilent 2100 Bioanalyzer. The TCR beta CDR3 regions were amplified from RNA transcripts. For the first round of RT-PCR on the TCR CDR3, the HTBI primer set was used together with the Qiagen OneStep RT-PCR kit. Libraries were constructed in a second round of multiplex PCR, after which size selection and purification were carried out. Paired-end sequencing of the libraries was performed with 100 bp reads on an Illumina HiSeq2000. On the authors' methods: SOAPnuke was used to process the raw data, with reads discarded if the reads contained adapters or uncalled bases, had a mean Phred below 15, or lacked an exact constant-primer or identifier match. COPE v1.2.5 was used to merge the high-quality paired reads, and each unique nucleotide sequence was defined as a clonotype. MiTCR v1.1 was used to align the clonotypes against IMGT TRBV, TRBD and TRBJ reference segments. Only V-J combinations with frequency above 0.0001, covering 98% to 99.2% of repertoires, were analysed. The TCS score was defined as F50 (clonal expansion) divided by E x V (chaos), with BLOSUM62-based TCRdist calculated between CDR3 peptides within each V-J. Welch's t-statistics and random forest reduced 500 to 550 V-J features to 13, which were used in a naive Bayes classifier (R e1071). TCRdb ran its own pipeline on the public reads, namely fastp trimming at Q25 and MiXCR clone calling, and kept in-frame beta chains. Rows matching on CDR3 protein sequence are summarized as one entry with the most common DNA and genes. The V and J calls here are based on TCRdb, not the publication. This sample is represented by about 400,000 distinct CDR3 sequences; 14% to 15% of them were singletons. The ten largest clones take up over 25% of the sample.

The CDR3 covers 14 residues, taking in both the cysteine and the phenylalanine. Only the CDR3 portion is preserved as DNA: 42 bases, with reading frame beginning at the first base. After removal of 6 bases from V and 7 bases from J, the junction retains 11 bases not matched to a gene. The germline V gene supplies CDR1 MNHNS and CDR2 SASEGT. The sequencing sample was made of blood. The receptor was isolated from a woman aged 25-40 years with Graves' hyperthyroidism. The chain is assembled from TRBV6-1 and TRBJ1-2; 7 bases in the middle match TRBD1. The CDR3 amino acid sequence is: CASSRTGTEFGYTF. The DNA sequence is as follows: TGTGCCAGCAGCCGAACCGGGACAGAGTTTGGCTACACCTTC.